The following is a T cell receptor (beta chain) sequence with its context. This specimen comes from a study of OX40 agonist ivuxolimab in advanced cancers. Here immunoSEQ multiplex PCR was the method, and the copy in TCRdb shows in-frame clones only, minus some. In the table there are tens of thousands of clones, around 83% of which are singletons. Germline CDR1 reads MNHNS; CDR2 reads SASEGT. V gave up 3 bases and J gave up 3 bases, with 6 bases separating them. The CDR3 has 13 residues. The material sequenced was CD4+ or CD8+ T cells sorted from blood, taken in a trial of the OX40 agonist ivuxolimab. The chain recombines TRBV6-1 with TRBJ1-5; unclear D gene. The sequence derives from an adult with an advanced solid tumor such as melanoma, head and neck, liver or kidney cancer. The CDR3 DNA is TGTGCCAGCAGTGAGACAAACAATCAGCCCCAGCATTTT. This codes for CASSETNNQPQHF.